The entry below describes one T cell receptor (beta chain). Germline V gene lookup returns CDR1 ENHRY and CDR2 SYGVKD. The CDR3 extends over 15 amino acids. J lost 2 bases, V lost 10 bases, and 7 bases had no gene match. Construction of the TCRbeta library involved unique molecular identifiers. In TCRdb, the PCR reads were re-called with MiXCR into one record per CDR3 protein. The data show around 370,000 distinct CDR3 sequences, with around 16% seen just once and around 41% held by the top ten. The record originates from a study of T-cell reconstitution after alpha-beta-depleted transplantation in children.

The sample consisted of PBMCs, mostly from graft donor cells, taken 360 days after TCRalphabeta/CD19-depleted stem cell transplant. The clonotype originates from a male patient between 2 and 10 years old who had a stem cell transplant for acute lymphoblastic leukemia, so the T cells may come from the graft donor. V is TRBV10-3 and J is TRBJ2-7, with 14 nucleotides matching TRBD2. CDR3: CATGTSGSRAYEQYF. The CDR3 region has the DNA TGTGCCACCGGGACTAGCGGGAGCCGTGCCTACGAGCAGTACTTC.